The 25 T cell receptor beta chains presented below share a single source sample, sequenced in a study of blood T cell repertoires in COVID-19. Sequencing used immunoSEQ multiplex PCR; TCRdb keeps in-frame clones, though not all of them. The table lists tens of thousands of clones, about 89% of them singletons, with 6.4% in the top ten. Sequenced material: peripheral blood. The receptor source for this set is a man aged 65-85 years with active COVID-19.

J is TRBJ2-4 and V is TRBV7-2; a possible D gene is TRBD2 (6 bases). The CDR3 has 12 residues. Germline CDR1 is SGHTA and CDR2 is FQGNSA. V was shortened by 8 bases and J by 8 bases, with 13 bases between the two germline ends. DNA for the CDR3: TGTGCCAGCGAAGGGAGGACTTACATTCAGTACTTC. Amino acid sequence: CASEGRTYIQYF. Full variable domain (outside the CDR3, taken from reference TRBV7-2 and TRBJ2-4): GAGVSQSPSNKVTEKGKDVELRCDPISGHTALYWYRQSLGQGLEFLIYFQGNSAPDKSGLPSDRFSAERTGGSVSTLTIQRTQQEDSAVYLCASEGRTYIQYFGAGTRLSVL.

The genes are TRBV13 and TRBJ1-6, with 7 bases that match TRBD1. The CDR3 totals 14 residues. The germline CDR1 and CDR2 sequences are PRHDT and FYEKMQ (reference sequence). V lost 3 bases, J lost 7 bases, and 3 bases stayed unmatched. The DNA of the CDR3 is TGTGCCAGCAGCTTCTGGGACAGCAATTCACCCCTCCACTTT. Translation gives CASSFWDSNSPLHF.

CDR3 residues: CASRLSSPGGYNEQFF. As DNA, the CDR3 is TGTGCAAGTCGCCTCAGTAGCCCGGGGGGTTACAATGAGCAGTTCTTC. V gene TRBV12-2 combines with J gene TRBJ2-1; the table's D gene call, TRBD2, was not cross checked with the DNA. TRBV12-2 is reported as a pseudogene. This CDR3 spans 16 amino acids.

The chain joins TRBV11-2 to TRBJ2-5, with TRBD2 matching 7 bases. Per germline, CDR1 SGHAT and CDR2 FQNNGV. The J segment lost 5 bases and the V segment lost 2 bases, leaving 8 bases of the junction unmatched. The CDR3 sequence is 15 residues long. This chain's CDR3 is CASSLKPGGRETQYF. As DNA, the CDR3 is TGTGCCAGCAGCTTAAAACCGGGGGGTAGGGAGACCCAGTACTTC.

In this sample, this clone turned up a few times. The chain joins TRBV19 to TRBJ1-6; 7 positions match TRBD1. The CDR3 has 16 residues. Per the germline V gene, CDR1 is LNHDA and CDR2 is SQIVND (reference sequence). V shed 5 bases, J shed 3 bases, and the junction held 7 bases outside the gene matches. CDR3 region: CASSFQGGNYNSPLHF. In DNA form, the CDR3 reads TGTGCCAGTAGTTTCCAGGGGGGCAACTATAATTCACCCCTCCACTTT.

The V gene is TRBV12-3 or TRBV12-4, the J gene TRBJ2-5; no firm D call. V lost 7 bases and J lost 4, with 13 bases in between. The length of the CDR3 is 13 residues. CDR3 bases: TGTGCCAGCACCTTAACCCCCAGAGAGACCCAGTACTTC. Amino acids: CASTLTPRETQYF.

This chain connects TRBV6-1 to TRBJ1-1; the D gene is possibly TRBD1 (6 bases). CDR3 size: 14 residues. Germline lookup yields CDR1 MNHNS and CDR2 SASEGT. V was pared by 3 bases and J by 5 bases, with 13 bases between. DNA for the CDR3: TGTGCCAGCAGTGAGCCAGGGGTTGGGACTGAAGCTTTCTTT. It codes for CASSEPGVGTEAFF.

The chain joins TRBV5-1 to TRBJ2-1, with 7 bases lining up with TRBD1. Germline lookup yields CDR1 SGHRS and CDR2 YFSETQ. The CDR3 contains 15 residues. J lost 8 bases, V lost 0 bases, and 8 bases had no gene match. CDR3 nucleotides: TGCGCCAGCAGCTTGGGGGACAGTAGGTTCGATGAGCAGTTCTTC. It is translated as CASSLGDSRFDEQFF.

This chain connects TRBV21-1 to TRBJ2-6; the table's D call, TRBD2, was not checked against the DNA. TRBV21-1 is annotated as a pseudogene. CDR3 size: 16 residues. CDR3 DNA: TGTGCCAGCAGCAAATGGGGGGACCCTGGGGCCAACGTCCTGACTTTC. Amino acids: CASSKWGDPGANVLTF.

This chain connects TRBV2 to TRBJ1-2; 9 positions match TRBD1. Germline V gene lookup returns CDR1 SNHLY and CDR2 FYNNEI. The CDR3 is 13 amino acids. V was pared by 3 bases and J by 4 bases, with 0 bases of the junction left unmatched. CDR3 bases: TGTGCCAGCAGTGAGGACAGGGGCTATGGCTACACCTTC. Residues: CASSEDRGYGYTF. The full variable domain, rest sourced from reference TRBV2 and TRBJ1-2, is EPEVTQTPSHQVTQMGQEVILRCVPISNHLYFYWYRQILGQKVEFLVSFYNNEISEKSEIFDDQFSVERPDGSNFTLKIRSTKLEDSAMYFCASSEDRGYGYTFGSGTRLTVV.

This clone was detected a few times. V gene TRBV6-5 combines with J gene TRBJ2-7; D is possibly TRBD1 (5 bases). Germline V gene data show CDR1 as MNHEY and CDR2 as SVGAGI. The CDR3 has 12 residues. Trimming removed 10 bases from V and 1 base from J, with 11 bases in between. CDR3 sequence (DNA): TGTGCCATCTCGACAGATTCCTACGAGCAGTACTTC. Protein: CAISTDSYEQYF.

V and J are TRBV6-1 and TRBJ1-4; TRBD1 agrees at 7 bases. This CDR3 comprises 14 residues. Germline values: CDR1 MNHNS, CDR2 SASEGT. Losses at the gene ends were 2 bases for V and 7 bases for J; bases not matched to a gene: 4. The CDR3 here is CASSERQGSEKLFF. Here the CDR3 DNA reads TGTGCCAGCAGTGAAAGACAGGGTAGTGAAAAACTGTTTTTT.

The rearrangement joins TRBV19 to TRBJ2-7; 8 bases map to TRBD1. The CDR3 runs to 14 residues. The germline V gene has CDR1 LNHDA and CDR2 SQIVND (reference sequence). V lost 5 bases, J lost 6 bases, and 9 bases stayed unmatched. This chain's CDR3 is CASSPRTGYGEQYF. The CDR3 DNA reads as TGTGCCAGTAGTCCCCGGACAGGGTATGGCGAGCAGTACTTC.

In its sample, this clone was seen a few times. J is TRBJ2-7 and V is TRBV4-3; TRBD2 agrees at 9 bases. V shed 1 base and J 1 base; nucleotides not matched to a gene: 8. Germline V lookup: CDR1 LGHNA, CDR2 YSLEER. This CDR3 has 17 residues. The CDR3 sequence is CASSQALGTSQSYEQYF. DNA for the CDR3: TGCGCCAGCAGCCAAGCGCTGGGGACTAGCCAATCCTACGAGCAGTACTTC.

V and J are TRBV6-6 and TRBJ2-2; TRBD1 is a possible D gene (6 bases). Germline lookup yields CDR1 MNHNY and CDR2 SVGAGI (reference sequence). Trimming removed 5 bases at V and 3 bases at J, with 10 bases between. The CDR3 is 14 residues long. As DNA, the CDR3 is TGTGCCAGCAGTATAAACAGGGACACCGGGGAGCTGTTTTTT. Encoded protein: CASSINRDTGELFF.

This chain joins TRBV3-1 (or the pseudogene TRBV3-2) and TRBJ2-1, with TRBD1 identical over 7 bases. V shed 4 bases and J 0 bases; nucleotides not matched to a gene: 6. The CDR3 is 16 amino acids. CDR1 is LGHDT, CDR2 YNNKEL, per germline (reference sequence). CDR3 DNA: TGTGCCAGCAGCCCCTATCAGGGGGTCTCCTACAATGAGCAGTTCTTC. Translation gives CASSPYQGVSYNEQFF.

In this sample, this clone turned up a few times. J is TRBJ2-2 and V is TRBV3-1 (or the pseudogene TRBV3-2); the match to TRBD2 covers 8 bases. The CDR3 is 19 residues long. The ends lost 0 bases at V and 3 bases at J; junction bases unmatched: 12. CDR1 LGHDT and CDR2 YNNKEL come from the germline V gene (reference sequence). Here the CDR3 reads CASSQEVAGPQRDTGELFF. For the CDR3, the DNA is TGTGCCAGCAGCCAAGAGGTAGCGGGGCCTCAAAGGGACACCGGGGAGCTGTTTTTT.

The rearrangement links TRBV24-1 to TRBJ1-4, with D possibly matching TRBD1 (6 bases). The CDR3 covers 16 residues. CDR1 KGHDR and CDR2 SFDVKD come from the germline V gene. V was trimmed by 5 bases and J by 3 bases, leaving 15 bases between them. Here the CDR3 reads CATSVRQVTANEKLFF. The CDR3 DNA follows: TGTGCCACCAGTGTTCGACAGGTCACAGCTAATGAAAAACTGTTTTTT.

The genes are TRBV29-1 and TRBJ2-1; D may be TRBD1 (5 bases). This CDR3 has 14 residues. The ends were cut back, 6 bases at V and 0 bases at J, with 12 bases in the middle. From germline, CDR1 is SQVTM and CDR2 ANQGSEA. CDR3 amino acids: CSVGRTVSYNEQFF. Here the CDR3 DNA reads TGCAGCGTGGGGCGGACGGTCTCCTACAATGAGCAGTTCTTC.

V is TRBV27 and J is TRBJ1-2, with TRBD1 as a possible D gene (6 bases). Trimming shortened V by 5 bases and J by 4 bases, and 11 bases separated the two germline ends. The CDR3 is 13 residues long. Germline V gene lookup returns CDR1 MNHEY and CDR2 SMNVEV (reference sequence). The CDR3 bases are TGTGCCAGCAGTGTCAGGGGCGGCTATGGCTACACCTTC. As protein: CASSVRGGYGYTF.

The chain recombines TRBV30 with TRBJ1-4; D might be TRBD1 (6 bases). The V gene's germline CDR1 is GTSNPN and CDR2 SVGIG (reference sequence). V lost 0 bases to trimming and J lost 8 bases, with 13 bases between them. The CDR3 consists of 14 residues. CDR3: CAWSVGQGNEKLFF. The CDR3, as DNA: TGTGCCTGGAGTGTAGGGCAGGGGAACGAAAAACTGTTTTTT.

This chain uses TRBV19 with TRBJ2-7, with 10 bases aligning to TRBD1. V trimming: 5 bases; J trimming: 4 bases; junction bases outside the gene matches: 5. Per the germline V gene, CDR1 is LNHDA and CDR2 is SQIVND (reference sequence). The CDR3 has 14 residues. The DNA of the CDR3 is TGTGCCAGTAGTGCCAGGGACAGGGGTTACGAGCAGTACTTC. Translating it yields CASSARDRGYEQYF.

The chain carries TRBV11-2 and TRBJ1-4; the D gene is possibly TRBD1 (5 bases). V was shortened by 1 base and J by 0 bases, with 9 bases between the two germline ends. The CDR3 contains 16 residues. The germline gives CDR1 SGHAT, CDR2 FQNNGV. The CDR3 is CASSLATAATNEKLFF. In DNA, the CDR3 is TGTGCCAGCAGCTTAGCGACAGCAGCAACTAATGAAAAACTGTTTTTT. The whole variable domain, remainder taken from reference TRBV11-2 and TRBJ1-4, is EAGVAQSPRYKIIEKRQSVAFWCNPISGHATLYWYQQILGQGPKLLIQFQNNGVVDDSQLPKDRFSAERLKGVDSTLKIQPAKLEDSAVYLCASSLATAATNEKLFFGSGTQLSVL.

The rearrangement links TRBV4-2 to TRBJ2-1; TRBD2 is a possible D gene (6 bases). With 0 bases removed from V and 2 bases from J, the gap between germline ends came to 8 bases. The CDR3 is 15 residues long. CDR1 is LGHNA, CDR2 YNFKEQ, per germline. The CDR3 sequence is CASSQETGAYNEQFF. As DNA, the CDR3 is TGTGCCAGCAGCCAAGAAACGGGGGCCTACAATGAGCAGTTCTTC.

CDR3 coding DNA: TGTGCCAGCAGCGTAGAGGGTTCGCAGGGGAGGGGCACAGATACGCAGTATTTT. Translating gives CASSVEGSQGRGTDTQYF. The chain employs TRBV9 and TRBJ2-3; a possible D gene is TRBD2 (7 bases). Trimming shortened V by 0 bases and J by 1 base, and 18 bases separated the two germline ends. The CDR3 covers 18 residues. Germline CDR1 reads SGDLS; CDR2 reads YYNGEE.